A selection of T cell receptor beta chains follows, all from one sample in a study of T cell repertoires in cytomegalovirus infection. Via MiXCR, TCRdb re-called the reads, giving one row per CDR3 protein. The table lists approximately 390,000 distinct CDR3 sequences, just under 35% of them singletons, with approximately 13% in the top ten. These receptors lack a known antigen. Sequenced here: cultured PBMCs, sampled from culture after CMV antigen stimulation. The receptors derive from a human donor in good health (CMV status not recorded). Some clones in this sample may be carry-over from other donors' samples. Both conserved end residues are part of each CDR3. D genes are given only for firm matches. Some rows mark clone size as missing; the rest say once, few, many or name a class of expanded clone.

TRBJ2-2 | NA | TRBD2 | TRBV7-3 | TGTGCCAGCAGCGGGGGGGGACTCGGCCCGGGGGAGCTGTTTTTT | CASSGGGLGPGELFF
TRBJ1-2 | NA | NA | TRBV20-1 | TGCAGTGCTAGAGCCGGGCTCTATGGCTACACCTTC | CSARAGLYGYTF
TRBJ2-2 | NA | NA | TRBV7-4 | TGTGCCAGCAGCCCCGGTCGTAGGGCCGGGGAGCTGTTTTTT | CASSPGRRAGELFF
TRBJ2-3 | NA | NA | TRBV7-6 | TGTGCCAGCAGCACTTTATGGGGAGATACGCAGTATTTT | CASSTLWGDTQYF
TRBJ2-5 | many | NA | TRBV7-6 | TGTGCCAGCAGCCGGTTGGCGGGAGAGACCCAGTACTTC | CASSRLAGETQYF
TRBJ2-3 | few | TRBD2 | TRBV11-1 | TGTGCCAGCAGCTTAGAGACTAGCGGTAATACGCAGTATTTT | CASSLETSGNTQYF
TRBJ2-4 | NA | TRBD1 | TRBV4-1 | TGCGCCAGCAGCCAAGAATCCACCGGGACAGGGGGTACCAAAAACACTCAGTACTTC | CASSQESTGTGGTKNTQYF
TRBJ2-3 | NA | NA | TRBV27 | TGTGCCAGCAGTGCCCCCCGTGGACTCGGCACAGATACGCAGTATTTT | CASSAPRGLGTDTQYF
TRBJ1-5 | NA | NA | TRBV7-3 | TGTGCCAGCAGCTTAGATGGGGGTCAGCCCCAGCATTTT | CASSLDGGQPQHF
TRBJ1-2 | NA | NA | TRBV7-6 | TGTGCTAGCAGCTTAGTTTCCGGAAAGAACTATGGCTACACCTTC | CASSLVSGKNYGYTF
TRBJ1-2 | few | TRBD1 | TRBV4-2 | TGTGCCAGCAGCCAGAACGGACAGGATGGCTACACCTTC | CASSQNGQDGYTF
TRBJ1-4 | NA | NA | TRBV19 | TGTGCCAGTACGGGACGGACTAATGAAAAACTGTTTTTT | CASTGRTNEKLFF
TRBJ1-1 | NA | NA | TRBV25-1 | TGTGCCAGTCAACTTTCAAACGTCGTTTTCTTT | CASQLSNVVFF
TRBJ1-1 | NA | TRBD1 | TRBV12-3/TRBV12-4 | TGTGCCAGCAGTGGACAGGGAGTGAACACTGAAGCTTTCTTT | CASSGQGVNTEAFF
TRBJ2-1 | NA | NA | TRBV4-1 | TGCGCCAGAAAACCGGGGAGCTCCTACAATGAGCAGTTCTTC | CARKPGSSYNEQFF
TRBJ2-2 | many | NA | TRBV7-2 | TGTGCCAGCAGCTTAGGGGGAGGCGGAAACACCGGGGAGCTGTTTTTT | CASSLGGGGNTGELFF
TRBJ1-1 | few | NA | TRBV6-8 | TGTGCCAGCAGTTACTTTTCAGGGGCTAACACTGAAGCTTTCTTT | CASSYFSGANTEAFF
TRBJ2-3 | NA | NA | TRBV29-1 | TGCAGCGTTGAAGAAGCGGCGGTAGATACGCAGTATTTT | CSVEEAAVDTQYF
TRBJ1-5 | few | NA | TRBV6-6 | TGTGCCAGCAGGGACCCTGAACAGCCCCAGCATTTT | CASRDPEQPQHF
TRBJ1-5 | NA | TRBD1 | TRBV7-9 | TGTGCCAGCAGCGCCTTTCCCGGGACAGGTTACCAGCCCCAGCATTTT | CASSAFPGTGYQPQHF
TRBJ1-6 | NA | NA | TRBV19 | TGTGCCAGTAGTTTCCCAGGGGTTACGAGTTCACCCCTCCACTTT | CASSFPGVTSSPLHF
TRBJ2-3 | NA | TRBD2 | TRBV27 | TGTGCCAGCAGTACCTATCCTCCTAGCGGGGCGGACACAGATACGCAGTATTTT | CASSTYPPSGADTDTQYF
TRBJ1-1 | NA | NA | TRBV12-3/TRBV12-4 | TGTGCCAGCAGCCGGGGAGGAACGAACACTGAAGCTTTCTTT | CASSRGGTNTEAFF
TRBJ2-1 | NA | TRBD2 | TRBV5-1 | TGCGCCAGCAGCTTTGGGTCTAGCGGGAGTTACGGTGAGCAGTTCTTC | CASSFGSSGSYGEQFF
TRBJ2-3 | few | NA | TRBV20-1 | TGCAGTGCTAGTATGGGGACCGTTAGCACAGATACGCAGTATTTT | CSASMGTVSTDTQYF
TRBJ1-2 | few | NA | TRBV7-2 | TGTGCCAGCAGCTTAGTAAGGGCTAACTATGGCTACACCTTC | CASSLVRANYGYTF
TRBJ1-6 | NA | NA | TRBV4-1 | TGCGCCAGCAGCGAGACCTGGGGGGGCAGTTCACCCCTCCACTTT | CASSETWGGSSPLHF
TRBJ1-4 | NA | TRBD1 | TRBV12-3/TRBV12-4 | TGTGCCAGCCGCTGGACAGGGTATGAAAAACTGTTTTTT | CASRWTGYEKLFF
TRBJ2-7 | NA | NA | TRBV4-1 | TGCGCCAGCAGCCAAGATATCGCCGGACCGGCTGTATCCTACGAGCAGTACTTC | CASSQDIAGPAVSYEQYF
TRBJ2-1 | few | TRBD2 | TRBV12-3/TRBV12-4 | TGTGCCAGCAGAAGGACTAGCGGACACAATGAGCAGTTCTTC | CASRRTSGHNEQFF
TRBJ2-7 | few | TRBD2 | TRBV29-1 | TGCAGCGTTGCCAAGACTAGCGGGAGTCCCTACGAGCAGTACTTC | CSVAKTSGSPYEQYF
TRBJ2-3 | many | NA | TRBV10-3 | TGTGCCATCGGCTCGCCGGAGACTGATACGCAGTATTTT | CAIGSPETDTQYF
TRBJ1-2 | NA | NA | TRBV7-9 | TGTGCCAGCACCAAGACAGGCGCTAACTATGGCTACACCTTC | CASTKTGANYGYTF
TRBJ1-5 | many | NA | TRBV5-5 | TGTGCCAGCAGCCTGCCCCAGCGGGGTCAGCCCCAGCATTTT | CASSLPQRGQPQHF
TRBJ1-5 | few | TRBD1 | TRBV4-1 | TGCGCCAGCAGCCAAGCACCAACAGGGGCAAATCAGCCCCAGCATTTT | CASSQAPTGANQPQHF
TRBJ2-5 | NA | TRBD2 | TRBV20-1 | TGCAGTGCTACGATCATAGCGGGAGGGCGGTCAGAGACCCAGTACTTC | CSATIIAGGRSETQYF
TRBJ1-3 | many | NA | TRBV3-1 | TGTGCCAGCAGACGAGACAGCTCTGGAAACACCATATATTTT | CASRRDSSGNTIYF
TRBJ1-1 | NA | NA | TRBV11-3 | TGTGCCAGCAGCCCAAGGGGTGCGAACACTGAAGCTTTCTTT | CASSPRGANTEAFF
TRBJ1-2 | few | NA | TRBV6-5 | TGTGCCAGCAGTTACTCAACAGGTGGGGCAGGGAACTATGGCTACACCTTC | CASSYSTGGAGNYGYTF
TRBJ2-3 | NA | TRBD1 | TRBV18 | TGTGCCAGCGCAGGACAGGTCGCAGATACGCAGTATTTT | CASAGQVADTQYF
TRBJ2-7 | NA | TRBD1 | TRBV6-5 | TGTGCCAGCAGGGGGGACAGGGGCACCTACGAGCAGTACTTC | CASRGDRGTYEQYF
TRBJ2-7 | NA | NA | TRBV20-1 | TGCAGTGCTAGTCTTGAAGGCGGCTACGAGCAGTACTTC | CSASLEGGYEQYF
TRBJ2-2 | few | TRBD1 | TRBV12-3/TRBV12-4 | TGTGCCAGCAGACCGACAGGGATCACCGGGGAGCTGTTTTTT | CASRPTGITGELFF
TRBJ2-1 | few | NA | TRBV19 | TGTGCCAGTAGTCTGACTCCTTGGGGTGAGCAGTTCTTC | CASSLTPWGEQFF
TRBJ2-7 | NA | NA | TRBV5-4 | TGTGCCAGCAGCTTGGAATTGATCTACGAGCAGTACTTC | CASSLELIYEQYF
TRBJ2-3 | few | TRBD2 | TRBV7-2 | TGTGCCAGCAGTTTTGGATGGGGGGGGGAAGATACGCAGTATTTT | CASSFGWGGEDTQYF
TRBJ2-1 | few | NA | TRBV6-2/TRBV6-3 | TGTGCCAGCATTTCCAGCCTATACAATGAGCAGTTCTTC | CASISSLYNEQFF
TRBJ2-1 | NA | TRBD2 | TRBV20-1 | TGCAGTGCTAGGAGGTGGGGCCTAGCGGGACTTTACAATGAGCAGTTCTTC | CSARRWGLAGLYNEQFF
TRBJ1-1 | few | TRBD1 | TRBV7-9 | TGTGCCAGCAGCTTCGCACAGGGGACTGAAGCTTTCTTT | CASSFAQGTEAFF
TRBJ2-1 | few | TRBD2 | TRBV18 | TGTGCCAGCTCACCATTGGGACTAGCGCAAAAGACTACCTACAATGAGCAGTTCTTC | CASSPLGLAQKTTYNEQFF
TRBJ2-1 | once | TRBD2 | TRBV24-1 | TGTGCCACCAGTGATTTTGGCGGGAGAGGTGAGCAGTTCTTC | CATSDFGGRGEQFF
TRBJ2-3 | once | NA | TRBV6-2/TRBV6-3 | TGTGCCAGCAGTGAACCCCGGATTGACCTGGATACGCAGTATTTT | CASSEPRIDLDTQYF
TRBJ2-3 | NA | NA | TRBV19 | TGTGCCAGTAGCTCCACCGGGGCCCCCACAGATACGCAGTATTTT | CASSSTGAPTDTQYF
TRBJ2-3 | once | NA | TRBV27 | TGTGCCAGCAGTACAAGGCCTCCGGGCACAGATACGCGGTATTTT | CASSTRPPGTDTRYF